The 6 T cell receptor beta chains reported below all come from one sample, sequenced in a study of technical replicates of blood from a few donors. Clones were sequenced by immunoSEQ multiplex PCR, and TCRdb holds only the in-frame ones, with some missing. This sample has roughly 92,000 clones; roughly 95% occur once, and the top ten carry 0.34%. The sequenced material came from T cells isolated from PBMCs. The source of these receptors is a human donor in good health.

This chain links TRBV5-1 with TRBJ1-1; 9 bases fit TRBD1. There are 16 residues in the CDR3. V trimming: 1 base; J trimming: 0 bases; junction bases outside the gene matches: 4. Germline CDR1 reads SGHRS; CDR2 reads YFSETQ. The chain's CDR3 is CASSLWTGVVNTEAFF. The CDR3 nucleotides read TGCGCCAGCAGCTTGTGGACAGGGGTTGTGAACACTGAAGCTTTCTTT.

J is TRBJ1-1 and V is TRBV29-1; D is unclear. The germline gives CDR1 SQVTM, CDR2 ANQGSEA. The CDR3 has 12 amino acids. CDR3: CIIYAGNTEAFF. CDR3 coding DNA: TGCATTATTTACGCAGGTAACACTGAAGCTTTCTTT.

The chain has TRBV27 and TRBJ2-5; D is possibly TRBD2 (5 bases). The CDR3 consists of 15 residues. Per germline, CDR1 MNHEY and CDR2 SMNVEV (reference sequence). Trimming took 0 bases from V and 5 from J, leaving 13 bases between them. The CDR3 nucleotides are TGTGCCAGCAGTTTATCGAAGCTGGGAGTTGAGACCCAGTACTTC. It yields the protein CASSLSKLGVETQYF.

CDR3 in DNA: TGTGCCTGGAGTCCGAAGATACACAGTTCTTCCTACGAGCAGTACTTC. This gives the protein CAWSPKIHSSSYEQYF. This sequence joins TRBV30 and TRBJ2-7; D gene unclear. In germline, CDR1 is GTSNPN, CDR2 SVGIG (reference sequence). V shed 2 bases and J shed 1 base, with 18 bases lying between them. The CDR3 has 16 residues.

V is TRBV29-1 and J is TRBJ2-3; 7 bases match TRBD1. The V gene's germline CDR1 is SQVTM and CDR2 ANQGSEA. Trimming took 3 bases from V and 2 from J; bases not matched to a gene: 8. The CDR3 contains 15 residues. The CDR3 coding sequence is TGCAGCGTTGAGTACCGGGACAGCTACACAGATACGCAGTATTTT. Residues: CSVEYRDSYTDTQYF.

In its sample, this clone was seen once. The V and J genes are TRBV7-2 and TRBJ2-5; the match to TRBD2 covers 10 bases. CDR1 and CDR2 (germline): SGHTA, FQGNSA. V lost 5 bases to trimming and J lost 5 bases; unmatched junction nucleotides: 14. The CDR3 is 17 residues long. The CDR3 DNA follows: TGTGCCAGCAGCCCTACCTGGACTAGCGGAGTGAGGGAGACCCAGTACTTC. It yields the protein CASSPTWTSGVRETQYF.